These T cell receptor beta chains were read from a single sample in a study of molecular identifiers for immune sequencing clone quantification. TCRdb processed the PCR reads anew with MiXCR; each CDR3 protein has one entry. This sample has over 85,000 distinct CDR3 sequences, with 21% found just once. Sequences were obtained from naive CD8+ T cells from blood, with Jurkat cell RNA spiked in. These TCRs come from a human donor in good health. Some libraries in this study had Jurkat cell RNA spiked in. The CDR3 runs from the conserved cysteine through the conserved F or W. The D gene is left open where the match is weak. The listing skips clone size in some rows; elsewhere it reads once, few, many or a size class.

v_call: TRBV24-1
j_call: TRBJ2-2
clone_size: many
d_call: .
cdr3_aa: CATSRTGAPGELFF
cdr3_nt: TGTGCCACCAGTCGCACGGGAGCCCCCGGGGAGCTGTTTTTT

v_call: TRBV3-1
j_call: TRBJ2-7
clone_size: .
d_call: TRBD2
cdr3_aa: CASSQDFAGGRRYEQYF
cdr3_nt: TGTGCCAGCAGCCAAGATTTTGCGGGGGGCCGAAGGTACGAGCAGTACTTC

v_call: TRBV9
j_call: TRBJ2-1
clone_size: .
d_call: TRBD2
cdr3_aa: CASSGGTSGIHNEQFF
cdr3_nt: TGTGCCAGCAGCGGAGGGACTAGCGGGATCCACAATGAGCAGTTCTTC

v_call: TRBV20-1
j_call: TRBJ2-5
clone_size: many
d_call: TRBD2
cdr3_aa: CSARDLGLGKETQYF
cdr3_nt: TGCAGTGCTAGAGACCTGGGACTAGGGAAAGAGACCCAGTACTTC

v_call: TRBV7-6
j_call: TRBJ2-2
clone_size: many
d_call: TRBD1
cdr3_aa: CASSSWTGDTGELFF
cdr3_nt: TGTGCCAGCAGCTCTTGGACAGGGGACACCGGGGAGCTGTTTTTT

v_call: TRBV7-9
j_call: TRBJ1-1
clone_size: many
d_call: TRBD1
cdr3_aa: CASSQPTGRTEAFF
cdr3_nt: TGTGCCAGCAGCCAGCCGACAGGGAGGACTGAAGCTTTCTTT

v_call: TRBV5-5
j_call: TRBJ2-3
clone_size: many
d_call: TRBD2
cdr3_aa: CASSPTPQGGLAGVDTQYF
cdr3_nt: TGTGCCAGCAGCCCTACCCCGCAGGGCGGTCTAGCGGGAGTAGATACGCAGTATTTT

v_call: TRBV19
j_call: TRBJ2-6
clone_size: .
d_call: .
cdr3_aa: CASSIGTRGANVLTF
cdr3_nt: TGTGCCAGTAGTATAGGAACAAGAGGGGCCAACGTCCTGACTTTC

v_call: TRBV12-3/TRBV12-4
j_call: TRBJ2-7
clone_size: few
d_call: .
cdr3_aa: CASSPRPRDYEQYF
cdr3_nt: TGTGCCAGCAGTCCCCGACCCCGGGACTACGAGCAGTACTTC

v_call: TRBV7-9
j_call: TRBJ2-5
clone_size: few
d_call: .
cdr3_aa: CASSYELHDWRETQYF
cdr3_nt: TGTGCCAGCAGCTACGAGCTTCATGATTGGCGAGAGACCCAGTACTTC

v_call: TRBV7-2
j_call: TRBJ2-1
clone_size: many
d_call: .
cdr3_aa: CASSFSYNEQFF
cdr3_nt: TGTGCCAGCAGCTTCTCCTACAATGAGCAGTTCTTC

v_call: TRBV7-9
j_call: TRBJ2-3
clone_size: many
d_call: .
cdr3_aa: CASSLATFLGTDTQYF
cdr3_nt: TGTGCCAGCAGCTTAGCGACATTTTTGGGCACAGATACGCAGTATTTT

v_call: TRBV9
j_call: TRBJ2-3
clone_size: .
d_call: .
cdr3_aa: CASSAEMITDTQYF
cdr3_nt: TGTGCCAGCAGCGCAGAAATGATAACAGATACGCAGTATTTT

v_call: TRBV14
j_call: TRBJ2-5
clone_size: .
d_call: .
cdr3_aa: CASSQVSTGETQYF
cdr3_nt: TGTGCCAGCAGCCAAGTGTCCACCGGGGAGACCCAGTACTTC

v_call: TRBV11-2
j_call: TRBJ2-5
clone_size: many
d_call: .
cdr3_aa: CASSSPVGETQYF
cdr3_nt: TGTGCCAGCAGCTCCCCCGTTGGGGAGACCCAGTACTTC

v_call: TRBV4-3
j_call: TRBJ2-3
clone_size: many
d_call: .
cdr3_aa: CASSQDGAGSTDTQYF
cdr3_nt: TGCGCCAGCAGCCAAGATGGGGCGGGGTCCACAGATACGCAGTATTTT

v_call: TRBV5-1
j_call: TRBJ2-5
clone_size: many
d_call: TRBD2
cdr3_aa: CASRIGEGGMEETQYF
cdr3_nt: TGCGCCAGCAGGATCGGCGAGGGAGGGATGGAAGAGACCCAGTACTTC

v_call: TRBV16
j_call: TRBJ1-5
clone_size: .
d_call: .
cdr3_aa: CASSPVDGFWPQHF
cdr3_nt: TGTGCCAGCAGCCCGGTAGACGGATTCTGGCCCCAGCATTTT

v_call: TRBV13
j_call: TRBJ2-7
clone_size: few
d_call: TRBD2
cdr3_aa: CASSLSTTSGRYEQYF
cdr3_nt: TGTGCCAGCAGCTTAAGCACGACTAGCGGGAGGTACGAGCAGTACTTC

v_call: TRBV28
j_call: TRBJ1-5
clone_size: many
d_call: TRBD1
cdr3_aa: CASSAPGTGGNQPQHF
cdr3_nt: TGTGCCAGCAGTGCCCCCGGGACAGGGGGAAATCAGCCCCAGCATTTT